This passage covers 7 T cell receptor beta chains from one sample sequenced in a study of yellow fever vaccine responses in identical twins. TCRdb recomputed calls from the RT-PCR reads with MiXCR, one row per CDR3 protein. This sample has several thousand distinct CDR3 sequences, with over 75% found just once. This specimen consisted of T cells from blood (PBMCs), unsorted or a sorted subset (not recorded which), obtained before or after yellow fever vaccination (not recorded which). These receptors all come from a woman in her late teens or twenties who received the yellow fever vaccine.

J is TRBJ2-5 and V is TRBV14; 9 nucleotides match TRBD2. V trimming: 4 bases; J trimming: 2 bases; junction bases outside the gene matches: 2. CDR1 SGHDN and CDR2 FVKESK come from the germline V gene. The CDR3 sequence is 14 residues long. The CDR3 loop reads CASSPSGGQETQYF. CDR3 coding DNA: TGTGCCAGCAGCCCCAGCGGGGGGCAAGAGACCCAGTACTTC. Complete variable domain (other parts from reference TRBV14 and TRBJ2-5): EAGVTQFPSHSVIEKGQTVTLRCDPISGHDNLYWYRRVMGKEIKFLLHFVKESKQDESGMPNNRFLAERTGGTYSTLKVQPAELEDSGVYFCASSPSGGQETQYFGPGTRLLVL.

This clonotype was picked up one time. J is TRBJ2-1 and V is TRBV5-1, with TRBD2 matching over 12 bases. The germline V gene encodes CDR1 SGHRS and CDR2 YFSETQ. The CDR3 consists of 15 residues. V lost 1 base and J lost 7; bases outside the gene matches: 3. CDR3 loop: CASSLRLAGVNEQFF. As DNA, the CDR3 is TGCGCCAGCAGCTTGAGACTAGCGGGAGTTAATGAGCAGTTCTTC.

The chain uses TRBV23-1 and TRBJ2-7; D possibly corresponds to TRBD1 (6 bases). TRBV23-1 carries the ORF label, with uncertain function. V dropped 6 bases and J dropped 0 bases, with 9 bases sitting between them. This CDR3 is built from 13 residues. The CDR3 DNA is TGCGCCAGCAGGGGACACTTCTCCTACGAGCAGTACTTC. It encodes CASRGHFSYEQYF.

The chain is built from TRBV7-9 and TRBJ2-3; D is ambiguous. CDR1 SEHNR and CDR2 FQNEAQ come from the germline V gene (reference sequence). V lost 3 bases and J lost 3, with 7 bases in between. This CDR3 is built from 13 residues. The CDR3 region is CASSFYKTDTQYF. CDR3 nucleotides: TGTGCCAGCAGCTTCTACAAAACAGATACGCAGTATTTT.

J is TRBJ2-3 and V is TRBV11-3, with 11 bases fitting TRBD2. V shed 4 bases, J shed 6 bases, and the junction held 3 bases outside the gene matches. CDR1 is SGHNT and CDR2 is YENEEA in the germline V gene. This CDR3 is 14 amino acids long. CDR3 amino acids: CASSYSGGADTQYF. The CDR3 DNA is TGTGCCAGCAGCTATAGCGGGGGGGCGGATACGCAGTATTTT.

This chain links TRBV11-1 with TRBJ1-5; D gene ambiguous. The CDR3 contains 15 residues. The V gene's germline CDR1 is SGHAT and CDR2 FQDESV (reference sequence). Deletions cut 1 base from V and 0 bases from J, with 7 bases between. Here the CDR3 DNA reads TGTGCCAGCAGCTTAGGTGAAGATAGCAATCAGCCCCAGCATTTT. Protein sequence: CASSLGEDSNQPQHF. Full variable domain (remainder filled in from reference TRBV11-1 and TRBJ1-5): EAEVAQSPRYKITEKSQAVAFWCDPISGHATLYWYRQILGQGPELLVQFQDESVVDDSQLPKDRFSAERLKGVDSTLKIQPAELGDSAMYLCASSLGEDSNQPQHFGDGTRLSIL.

The chain employs TRBV29-1 and TRBJ1-1, with TRBD1 identical over 9 bases. Germline assignment: CDR1 SQVTM and CDR2 ANQGSEA. V trimming: 1 base; J trimming: 3 bases; junction bases outside the gene matches: 3. The CDR3 loop spans 14 amino acids. The CDR3 loop is CSVEARQGDTEAFF. Here the CDR3 DNA reads TGCAGCGTTGAAGCTAGACAGGGGGACACTGAAGCTTTCTTT. Using reference TRBV29-1 and TRBJ1-1 for the parts outside the CDR3, the full variable domain is SAVISQKPSRDICQRGTSLTIQCQVDSQVTMMFWYRQQPGQSLTLIATANQGSEATYESGFVIDKFPISRPNLTFSTLTVSNMSPEDSSIYLCSVEARQGDTEAFFGQGTRLTVV.